This TCR beta chain was recorded in a study of cytomegalovirus exposure and HLA in healthy donors. This clone has a handful of counts. Trimming left V 0 bases short and J 5 bases short, with 15 bases between. From germline, CDR1 is SGHRS and CDR2 YFSETQ. There are 15 residues in the CDR3. Use of 60 Vbeta and 13 Jbeta primers characterized the PCR. Generated by immunoSEQ multiplex PCR, the TCRdb table keeps only in-frame clones and is missing some. The table shows fewer than 200,000 clones, with approximately 9.5% occurring only once. The sequence was collected from a woman aged 30 to 39 in good health and CMV-seropositive. The chain joins TRBV5-1 to TRBJ2-7; D perhaps matches TRBD2 (5 bases). The sequencing input was PBMCs. In DNA, the CDR3 is TGCGCCAGCAGCTTGGGGCAAGCGGATAGCCACGAGCAGTACTTC. Its protein is CASSLGQADSHEQYF.